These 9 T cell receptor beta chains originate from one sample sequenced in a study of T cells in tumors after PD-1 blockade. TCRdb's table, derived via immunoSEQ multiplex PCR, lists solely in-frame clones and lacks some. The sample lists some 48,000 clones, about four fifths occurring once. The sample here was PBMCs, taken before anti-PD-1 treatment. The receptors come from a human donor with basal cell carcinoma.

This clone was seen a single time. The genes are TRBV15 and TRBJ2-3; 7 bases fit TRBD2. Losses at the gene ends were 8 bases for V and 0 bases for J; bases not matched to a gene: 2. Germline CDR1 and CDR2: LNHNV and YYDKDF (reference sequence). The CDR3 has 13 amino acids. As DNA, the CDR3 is TGTGCCACCGGACTAGTCAGCACAGATACGCAGTATTTT. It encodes CATGLVSTDTQYF.

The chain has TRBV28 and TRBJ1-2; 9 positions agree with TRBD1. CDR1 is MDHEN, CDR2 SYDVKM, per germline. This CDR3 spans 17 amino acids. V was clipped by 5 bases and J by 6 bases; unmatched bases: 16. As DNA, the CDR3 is TGTGCCAGCAGTGTCCTACAGGGGGCCCGGCACGACCATGGCTACACCTTC. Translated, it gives CASSVLQGARHDHGYTF.

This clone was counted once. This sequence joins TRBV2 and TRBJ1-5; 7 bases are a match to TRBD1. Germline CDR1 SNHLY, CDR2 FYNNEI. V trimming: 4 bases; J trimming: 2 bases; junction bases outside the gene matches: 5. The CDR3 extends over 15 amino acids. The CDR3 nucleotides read TGTGCCAGCAGTGCCGACAGGGCAGGCAATCAGCCCCAGCATTTT. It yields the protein CASSADRAGNQPQHF.

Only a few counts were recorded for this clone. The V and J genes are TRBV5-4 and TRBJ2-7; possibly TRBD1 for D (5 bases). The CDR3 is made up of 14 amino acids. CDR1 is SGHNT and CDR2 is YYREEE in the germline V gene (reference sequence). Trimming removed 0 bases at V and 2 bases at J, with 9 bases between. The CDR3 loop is CASSLDQGPYEQYF. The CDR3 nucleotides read TGTGCCAGCAGCTTGGATCAGGGCCCCTACGAGCAGTACTTC.

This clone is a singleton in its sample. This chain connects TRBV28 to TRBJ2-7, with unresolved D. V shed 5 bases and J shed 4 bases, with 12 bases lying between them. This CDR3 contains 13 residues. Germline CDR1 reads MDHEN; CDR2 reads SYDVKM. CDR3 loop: CASSIALGYEQYF. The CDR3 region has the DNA TGTGCCAGCAGTATTGCGCTGGGGTACGAGCAGTACTTC.

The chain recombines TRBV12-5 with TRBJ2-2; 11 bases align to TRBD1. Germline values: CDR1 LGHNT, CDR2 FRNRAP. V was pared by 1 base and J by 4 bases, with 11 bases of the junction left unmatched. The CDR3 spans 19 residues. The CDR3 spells CASGLERGTGGKATGELFF. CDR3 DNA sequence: TGTGCTAGTGGTTTGGAAAGAGGGACAGGGGGAAAGGCCACCGGGGAGCTGTTTTTT.

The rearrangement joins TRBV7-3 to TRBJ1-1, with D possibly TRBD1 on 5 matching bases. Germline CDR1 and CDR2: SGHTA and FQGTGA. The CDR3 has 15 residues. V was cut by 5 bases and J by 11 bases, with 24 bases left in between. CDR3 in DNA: TGTGCCAGCAGCCCATCGAGGGACCCCGGATTGTCGGCTTTCTTT. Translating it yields CASSPSRDPGLSAFF.

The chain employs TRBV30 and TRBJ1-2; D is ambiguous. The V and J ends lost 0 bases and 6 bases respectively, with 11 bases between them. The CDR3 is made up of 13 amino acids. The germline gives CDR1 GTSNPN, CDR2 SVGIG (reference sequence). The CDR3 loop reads CAWSVGSGNGYTF. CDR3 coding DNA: TGTGCCTGGAGTGTAGGGTCCGGTAATGGCTACACCTTC.

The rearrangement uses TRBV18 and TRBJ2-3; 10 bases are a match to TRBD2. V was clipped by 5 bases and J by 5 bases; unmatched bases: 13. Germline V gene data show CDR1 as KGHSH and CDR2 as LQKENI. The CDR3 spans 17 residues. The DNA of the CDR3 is TGTGCCAGCTCAGCGACTCCCGGGACTAGCGTAAGAGATACGCAGTATTTT. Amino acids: CASSATPGTSVRDTQYF.